The following is a TCR beta chain sequence with its context. Its specificity is unknown. TCRdb's copy holds only in-frame clones and misses some; the assay was immunoSEQ multiplex PCR. Of millions of clones listed, 93% were seen once; the top ten hold around 0.4%. Trimming at V came to 5 bases and at J to 9 bases, leaving 5 bases not matched to a gene. CDR3 length: 14 residues. CDR1 and CDR2 (germline): SGHTA, FQGTGA. This sample was included in a study of shared clonotypes between healthy human individuals. Study at large: CD8 memory received one plate per donor, CD8 naive two, CD4 memory three and CD4 naive three. Study results and limitations: Tissue TCR repertoires likely differ from these blood-only repertoires.

Everyone who donated was a Caucasian adult who lived in Nashville, Tennessee. Partitioning of CD4+ cells yielded a CD45RA+ naive subset and a CD45RA-negative memory subset. The TCR originated in a man aged 18 to 30 in good health. Some clones in this sample may be carry-over from other donors' samples. The specimen sequenced was naive CD4+ T cells from PBMCs. As for subset: CD45RA+ positively selected. The chain uses TRBV7-3 and TRBJ1-6; TRBD1 agrees at 9 bases. CDR3 amino acids: CASSPGTGLSPLHF. In DNA form, the CDR3 reads TGTGCCAGCAGCCCCGGGACAGGGCTTTCACCCCTCCACTTT.